Sequencing of this T cell receptor (beta chain) was carried out in a study of T cells after yellow fever vaccination. Study findings and constraints: Faster peaking, at day 5 versus 15, marked a secondary response that was weaker.

About this clonotype: Antigen unknown.

5'RACE template switching produced TCR cDNA carrying a universal primer site and UMIs. MiXCR, applied by TCRdb to the 5' RACE reads, yields one record per CDR3 protein. Of a few hundred thousand distinct CDR3 sequences in the sample, about 7.8% were seen once. The ends were cut back, 6 bases at V and 6 bases at J, with 12 bases in the middle. There are 12 residues in the CDR3. CDR1 and CDR2 (germline): DFQATT, SNEGSKA (reference sequence). V usage is TRBV20-1 and J usage is TRBJ2-1; perhaps TRBD2 as D (6 bases). This TCR was recovered from a man aged 18 to 35 who received the YFV17D yellow fever vaccine. The source material was PBMCs, sampled roughly 46 days after the first yellow fever vaccination. CDR3 sequence reads: CSAAGTFNEQFF. The CDR3 DNA is TGCAGTGCCGCCGGGACTTTCAATGAGCAGTTCTTC.